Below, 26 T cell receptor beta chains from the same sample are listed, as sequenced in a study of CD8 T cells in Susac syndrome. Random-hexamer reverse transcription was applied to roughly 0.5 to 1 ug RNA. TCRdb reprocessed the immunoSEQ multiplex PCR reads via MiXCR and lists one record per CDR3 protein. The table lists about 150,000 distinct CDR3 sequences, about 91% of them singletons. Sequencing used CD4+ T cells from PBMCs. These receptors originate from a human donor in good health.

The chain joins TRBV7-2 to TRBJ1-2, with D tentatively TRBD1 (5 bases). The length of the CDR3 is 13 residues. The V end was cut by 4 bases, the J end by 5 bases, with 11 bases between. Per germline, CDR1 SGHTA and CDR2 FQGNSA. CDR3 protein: CASSSRQGYGYTF. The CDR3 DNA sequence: TGTGCCAGCAGCTCGAGGCAGGGTTATGGCTACACCTTC.

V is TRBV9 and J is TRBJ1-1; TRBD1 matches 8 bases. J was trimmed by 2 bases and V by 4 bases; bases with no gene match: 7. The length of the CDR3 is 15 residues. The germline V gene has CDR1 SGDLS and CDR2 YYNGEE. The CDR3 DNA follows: TGTGCCAGCAGCCTTGGACAGGGATTTAACACTGAAGCTTTCTTT. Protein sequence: CASSLGQGFNTEAFF. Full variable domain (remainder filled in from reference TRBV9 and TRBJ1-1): DSGVTQTPKHLITATGQRVTLRCSPRSGDLSVYWYQQSLDQGLQFLIQYYNGEERAKGNILERFSAQQFPDLHSELNLSSLELGDSALYFCASSLGQGFNTEAFFGQGTRLTVV.

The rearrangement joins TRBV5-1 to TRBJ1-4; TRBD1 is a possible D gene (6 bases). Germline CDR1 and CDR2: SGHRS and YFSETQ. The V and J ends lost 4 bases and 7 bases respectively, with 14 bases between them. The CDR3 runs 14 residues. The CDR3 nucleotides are TGCGCCAGCAGCGTACAGGGTACTGGTGAAAAACTGTTTTTT. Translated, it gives CASSVQGTGEKLFF.

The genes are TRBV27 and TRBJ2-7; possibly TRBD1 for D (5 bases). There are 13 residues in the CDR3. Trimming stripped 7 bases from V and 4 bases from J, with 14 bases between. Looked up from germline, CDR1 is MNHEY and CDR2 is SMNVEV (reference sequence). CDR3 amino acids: CASKAVQGYEQYF. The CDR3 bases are TGTGCCAGCAAGGCCGTCCAGGGTTACGAGCAGTACTTC.

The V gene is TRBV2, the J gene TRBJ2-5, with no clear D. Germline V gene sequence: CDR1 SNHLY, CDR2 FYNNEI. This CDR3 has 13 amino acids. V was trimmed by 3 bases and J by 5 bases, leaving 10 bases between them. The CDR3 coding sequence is TGTGCCAGCAGTGAGAGAGAGTGGGAGACCCAGTACTTC. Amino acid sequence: CASSEREWETQYF.

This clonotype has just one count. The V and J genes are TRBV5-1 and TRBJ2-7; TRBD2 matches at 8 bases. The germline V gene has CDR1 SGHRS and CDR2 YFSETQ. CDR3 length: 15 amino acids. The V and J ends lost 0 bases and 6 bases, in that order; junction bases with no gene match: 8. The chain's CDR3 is CASSLVRDAGGEQYF. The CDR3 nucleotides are TGCGCCAGCAGCTTGGTCCGGGACGCGGGGGGCGAGCAGTACTTC.

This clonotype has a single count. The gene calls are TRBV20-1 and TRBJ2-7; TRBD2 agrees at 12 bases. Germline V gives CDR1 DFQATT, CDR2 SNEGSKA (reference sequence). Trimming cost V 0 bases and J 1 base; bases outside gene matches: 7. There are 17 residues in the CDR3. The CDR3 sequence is CSAREASGRVLSYEQYF. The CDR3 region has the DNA TGCAGTGCTAGAGAGGCTAGCGGGAGGGTTCTTTCCTACGAGCAGTACTTC.

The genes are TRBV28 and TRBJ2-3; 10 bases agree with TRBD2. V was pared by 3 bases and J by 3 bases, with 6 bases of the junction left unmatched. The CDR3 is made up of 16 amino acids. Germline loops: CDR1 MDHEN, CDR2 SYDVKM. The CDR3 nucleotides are TGTGCCAGCAGTTTCCGTGCAGCGGGAGGGACAGATACGCAGTATTTT. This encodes CASSFRAAGGTDTQYF.

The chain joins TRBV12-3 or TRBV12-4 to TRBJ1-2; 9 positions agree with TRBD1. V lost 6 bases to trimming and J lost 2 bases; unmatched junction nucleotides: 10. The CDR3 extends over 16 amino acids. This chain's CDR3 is CASSPATGGTNYGYTF. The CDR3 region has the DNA TGTGCCAGCAGCCCAGCAACAGGGGGCACAAACTATGGCTACACCTTC.

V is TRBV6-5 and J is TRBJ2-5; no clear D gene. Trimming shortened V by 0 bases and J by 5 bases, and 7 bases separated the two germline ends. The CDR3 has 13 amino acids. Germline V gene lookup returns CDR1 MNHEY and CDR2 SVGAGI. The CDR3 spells CASSYSGRETQYF. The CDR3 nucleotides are TGTGCCAGCAGTTACTCGGGCCGGGAGACCCAGTACTTC.

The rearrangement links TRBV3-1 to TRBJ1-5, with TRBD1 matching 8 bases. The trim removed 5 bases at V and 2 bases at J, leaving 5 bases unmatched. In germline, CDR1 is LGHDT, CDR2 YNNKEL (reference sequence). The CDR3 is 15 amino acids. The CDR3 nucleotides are TGTGCCAGCAGCAAGGACAGGGTAGGCAATCAGCCCCAGCATTTT. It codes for CASSKDRVGNQPQHF. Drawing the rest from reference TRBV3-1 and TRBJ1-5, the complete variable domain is DTAVSQTPKYLVTQMGNDKSIKCEQNLGHDTMYWYKQDSKKFLKIMFSYNNKELIINETVPNRFSPKSPDKAHLNLHINSLELGDSAVYFCASSKDRVGNQPQHFGDGTRLSIL.

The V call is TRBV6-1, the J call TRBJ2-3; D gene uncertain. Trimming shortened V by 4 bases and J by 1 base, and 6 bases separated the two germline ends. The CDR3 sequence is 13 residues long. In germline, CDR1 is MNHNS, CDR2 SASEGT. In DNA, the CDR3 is TGTGCCAGCAGTGCTTTGGGCACAGATACGCAGTATTTT. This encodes CASSALGTDTQYF.

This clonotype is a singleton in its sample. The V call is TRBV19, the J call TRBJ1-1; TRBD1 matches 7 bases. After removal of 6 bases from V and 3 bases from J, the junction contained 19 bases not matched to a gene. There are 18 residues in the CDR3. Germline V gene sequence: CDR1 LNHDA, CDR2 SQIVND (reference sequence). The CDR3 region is CASRSQGSGGRGDTEAFF. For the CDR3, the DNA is TGTGCCAGTAGGTCACAGGGATCCGGAGGCAGGGGGGACACTGAAGCTTTCTTT.

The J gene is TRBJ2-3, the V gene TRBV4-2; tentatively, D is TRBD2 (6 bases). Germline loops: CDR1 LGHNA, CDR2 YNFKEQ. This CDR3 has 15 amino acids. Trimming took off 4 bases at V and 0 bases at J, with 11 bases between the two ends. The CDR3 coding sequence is TGTGCCAGCAGCCCCGGGACTCCTAGCACAGATACGCAGTATTTT. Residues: CASSPGTPSTDTQYF.

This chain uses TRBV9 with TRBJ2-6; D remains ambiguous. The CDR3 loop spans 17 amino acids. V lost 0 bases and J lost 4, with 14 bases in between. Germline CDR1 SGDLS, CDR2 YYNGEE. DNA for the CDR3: TGTGCCAGCAGCGTAGACCCATCGCCCCTCGGGGCCAACGTCCTGACTTTC. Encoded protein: CASSVDPSPLGANVLTF. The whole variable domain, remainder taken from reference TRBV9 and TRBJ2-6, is DSGVTQTPKHLITATGQRVTLRCSPRSGDLSVYWYQQSLDQGLQFLIQYYNGEERAKGNILERFSAQQFPDLHSELNLSSLELGDSALYFCASSVDPSPLGANVLTFGAGSRLTVL.

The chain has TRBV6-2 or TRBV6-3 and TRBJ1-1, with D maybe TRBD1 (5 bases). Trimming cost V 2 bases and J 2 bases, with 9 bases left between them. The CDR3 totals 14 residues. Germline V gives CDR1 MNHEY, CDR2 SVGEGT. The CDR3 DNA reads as TGTGCCAGCAGTTACGCAGGGTTAAACACTGAAGCTTTCTTT. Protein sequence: CASSYAGLNTEAFF.

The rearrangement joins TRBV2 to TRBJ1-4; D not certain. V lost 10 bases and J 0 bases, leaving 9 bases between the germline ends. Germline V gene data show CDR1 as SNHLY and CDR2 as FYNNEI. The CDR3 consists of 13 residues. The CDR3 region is CATRRATNEKLFF. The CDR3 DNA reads TGTGCCACCCGACGGGCAACTAATGAAAAACTGTTTTTT. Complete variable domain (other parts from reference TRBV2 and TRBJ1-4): EPEVTQTPSHQVTQMGQEVILRCVPISNHLYFYWYRQILGQKVEFLVSFYNNEISEKSEIFDDQFSVERPDGSNFTLKIRSTKLEDSAMYFCATRRATNEKLFFGSGTQLSVL.

CDR3 amino acids: CASSPGRAYEQYF. The CDR3 coding sequence is TGTGCCAGCTCACCAGGGCGGGCCTACGAGCAGTACTTC. This sequence joins TRBV18 and TRBJ2-7; D is possibly TRBD2 (5 bases). Germline-derived CDR1 and CDR2 are KGHSH and LQKENI. V lost 2 bases and J lost 2, with 7 bases in between. This CDR3 comprises 13 residues.

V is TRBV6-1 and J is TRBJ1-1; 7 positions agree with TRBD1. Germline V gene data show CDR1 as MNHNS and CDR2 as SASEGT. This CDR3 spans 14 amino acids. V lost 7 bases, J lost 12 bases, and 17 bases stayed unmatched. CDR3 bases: TGTGCCAGCAAGAGGCCCAGTGACAGGGCTCCAACTTTCTTT. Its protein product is CASKRPSDRAPTFF.

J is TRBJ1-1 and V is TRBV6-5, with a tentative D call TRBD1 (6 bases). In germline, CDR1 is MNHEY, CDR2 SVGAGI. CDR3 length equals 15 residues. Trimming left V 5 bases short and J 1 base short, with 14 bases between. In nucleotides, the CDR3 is TGTGCCAGCAGTCCGCAGGGGCTGGGGAACACTGAAGCTTTCTTT. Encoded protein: CASSPQGLGNTEAFF.

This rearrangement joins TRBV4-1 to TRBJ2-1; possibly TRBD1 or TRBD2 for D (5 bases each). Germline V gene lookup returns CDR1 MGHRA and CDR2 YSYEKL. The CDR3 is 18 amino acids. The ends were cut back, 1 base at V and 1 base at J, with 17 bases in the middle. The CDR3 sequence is CASSQGGVGPSSYNEQFF. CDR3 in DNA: TGCGCCAGCAGCCAAGGAGGAGTGGGACCATCATCCTACAATGAGCAGTTCTTC.

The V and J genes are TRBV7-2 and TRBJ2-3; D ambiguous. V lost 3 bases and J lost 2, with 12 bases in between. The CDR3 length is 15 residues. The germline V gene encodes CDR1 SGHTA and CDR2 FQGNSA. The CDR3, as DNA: TGTGCCAGCAGCTTCGGACCTCGGGCCACAGATACGCAGTATTTT. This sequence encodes CASSFGPRATDTQYF.

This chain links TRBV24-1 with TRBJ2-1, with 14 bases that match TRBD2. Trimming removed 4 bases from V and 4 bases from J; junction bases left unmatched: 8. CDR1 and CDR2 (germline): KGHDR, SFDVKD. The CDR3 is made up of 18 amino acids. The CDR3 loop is CATSDVTGTSGRYNEQFF. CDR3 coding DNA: TGTGCCACCAGTGACGTTACAGGGACTAGCGGGAGATACAATGAGCAGTTCTTC.

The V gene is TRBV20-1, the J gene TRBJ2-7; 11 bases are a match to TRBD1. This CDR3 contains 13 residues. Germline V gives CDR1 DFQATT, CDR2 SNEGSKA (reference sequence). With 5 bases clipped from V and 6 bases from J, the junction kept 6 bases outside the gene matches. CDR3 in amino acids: CSAFGQGASEQYF. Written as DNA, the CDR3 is TGCAGTGCTTTTGGACAGGGGGCGTCCGAGCAGTACTTC.

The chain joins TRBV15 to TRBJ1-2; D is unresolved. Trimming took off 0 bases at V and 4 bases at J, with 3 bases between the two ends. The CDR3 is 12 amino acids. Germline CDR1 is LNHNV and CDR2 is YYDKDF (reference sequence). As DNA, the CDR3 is TGTGCCACCAGCAGAGATTCCTATGGCTACACCTTC. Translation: CATSRDSYGYTF. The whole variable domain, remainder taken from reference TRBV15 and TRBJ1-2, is DAMVIQNPRYQVTQFGKPVTLSCSQTLNHNVMYWYQQKSSQAPKLLFHYYDKDFNNEADTPDNFQSRRPNTSFCFLDIRSPGLGDTAMYLCATSRDSYGYTFGSGTRLTVV.

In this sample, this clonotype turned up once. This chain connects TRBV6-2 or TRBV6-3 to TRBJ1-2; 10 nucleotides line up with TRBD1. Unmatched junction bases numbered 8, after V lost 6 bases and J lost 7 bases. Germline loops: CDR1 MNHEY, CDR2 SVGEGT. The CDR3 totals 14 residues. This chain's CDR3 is CASRPPTGGFGYTF. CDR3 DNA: TGTGCCAGCAGACCCCCGACAGGGGGCTTTGGCTACACCTTC.